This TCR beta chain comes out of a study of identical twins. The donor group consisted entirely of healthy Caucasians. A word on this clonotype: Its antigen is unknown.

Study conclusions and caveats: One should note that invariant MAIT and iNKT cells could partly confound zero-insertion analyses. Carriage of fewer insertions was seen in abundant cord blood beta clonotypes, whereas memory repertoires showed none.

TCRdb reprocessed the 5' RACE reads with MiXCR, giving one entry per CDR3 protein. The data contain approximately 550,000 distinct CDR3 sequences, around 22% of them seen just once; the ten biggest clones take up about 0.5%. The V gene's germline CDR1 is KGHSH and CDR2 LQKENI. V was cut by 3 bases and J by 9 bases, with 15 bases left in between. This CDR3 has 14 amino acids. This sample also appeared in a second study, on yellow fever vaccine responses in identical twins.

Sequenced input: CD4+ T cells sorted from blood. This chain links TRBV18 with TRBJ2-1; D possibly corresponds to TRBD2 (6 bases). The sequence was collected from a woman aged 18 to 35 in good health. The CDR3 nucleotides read TGTGCCAGCTCACCGCGGGGCGCCGGCGGTGAGCAGTTCTTC. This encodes CASSPRGAGGEQFF.